The clone carrying this T cell receptor beta chain was counted only a few times. One end of the junction is discordant with germline, which a read error may explain. Germline V lookup: CDR1 SSHAT, CDR2 FNYEAQ (reference sequence). The CDR3 runs to 12 residues. Which cohort a participant joined came from the clinical history participants gave. Libraries were prepared by immunoSEQ multiplex PCR; TCRdb keeps only in-frame clonotypes and omits some of them. Among a few hundred thousand clones listed, over 80% were seen once. This sample is part of a study of blood T cell repertoires in COVID-19. Study background: Samples representing acute and convalescent COVID-19 were sourced from the United States, Italy and Spain.

The clonotype was recovered from a woman aged 45-59 years who had recovered from COVID-19. The sequencing input was PBMCs or T cells enriched from blood (not recorded which). The chain links TRBV7-7 to TRBJ2-2; D call uncertain. The CDR3 sequence: CASSLGAGELFF. CDR3 DNA: TGTGCTAGCAGCTTAGGAGCCGGGGAGCTGTTTTTT.